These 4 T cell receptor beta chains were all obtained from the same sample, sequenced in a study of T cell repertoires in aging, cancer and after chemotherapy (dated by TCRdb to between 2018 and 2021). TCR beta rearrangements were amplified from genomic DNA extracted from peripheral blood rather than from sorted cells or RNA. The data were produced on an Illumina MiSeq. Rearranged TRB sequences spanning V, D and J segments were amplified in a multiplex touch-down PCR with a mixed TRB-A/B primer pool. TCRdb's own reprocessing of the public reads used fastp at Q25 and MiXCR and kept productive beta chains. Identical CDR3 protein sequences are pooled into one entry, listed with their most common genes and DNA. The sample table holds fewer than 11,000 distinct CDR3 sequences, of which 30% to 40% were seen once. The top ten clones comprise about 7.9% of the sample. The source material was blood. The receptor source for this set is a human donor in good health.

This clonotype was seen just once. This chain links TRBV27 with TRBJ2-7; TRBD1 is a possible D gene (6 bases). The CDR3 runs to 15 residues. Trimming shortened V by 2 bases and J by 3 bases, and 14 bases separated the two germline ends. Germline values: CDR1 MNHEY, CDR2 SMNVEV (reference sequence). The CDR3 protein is CASSLMTGSLYEQYF. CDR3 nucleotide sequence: TGTGCCAGCAGTTTAATGACAGGAAGTCTCTACGAGCAGTACTTC.

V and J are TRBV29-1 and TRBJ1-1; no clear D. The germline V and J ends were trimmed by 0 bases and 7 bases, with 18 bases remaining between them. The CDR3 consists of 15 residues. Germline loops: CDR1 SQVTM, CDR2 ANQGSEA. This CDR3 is CSVEDLWEGRVEAFF. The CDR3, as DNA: TGCAGCGTTGAAGATCTTTGGGAGGGTAGGGTTGAAGCTTTCTTT.

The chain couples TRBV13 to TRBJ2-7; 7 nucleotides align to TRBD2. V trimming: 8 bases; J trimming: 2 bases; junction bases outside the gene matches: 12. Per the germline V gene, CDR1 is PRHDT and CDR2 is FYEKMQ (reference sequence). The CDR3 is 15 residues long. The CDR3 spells CASGGLAENTYEQYF. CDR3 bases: TGTGCCAGCGGCGGCCTAGCGGAAAATACCTACGAGCAGTACTTC.

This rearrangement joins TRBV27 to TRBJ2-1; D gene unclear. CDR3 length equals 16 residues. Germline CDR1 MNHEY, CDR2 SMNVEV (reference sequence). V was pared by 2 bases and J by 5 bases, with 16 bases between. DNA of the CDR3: TGTGCCAGCAGTTTAGTACCCGACGGCTCGAACAATGAGCAGTTCTTC. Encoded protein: CASSLVPDGSNNEQFF.